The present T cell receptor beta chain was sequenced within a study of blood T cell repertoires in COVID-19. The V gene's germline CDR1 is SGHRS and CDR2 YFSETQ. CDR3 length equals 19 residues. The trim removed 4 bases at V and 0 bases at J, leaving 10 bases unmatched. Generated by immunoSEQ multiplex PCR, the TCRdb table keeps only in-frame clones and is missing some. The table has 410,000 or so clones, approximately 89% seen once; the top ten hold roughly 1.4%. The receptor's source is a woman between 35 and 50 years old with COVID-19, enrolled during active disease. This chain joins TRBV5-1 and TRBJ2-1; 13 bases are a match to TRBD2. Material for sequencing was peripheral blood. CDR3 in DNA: TGCGCCAGCAGCCGGGGAGGGACTAGCGGGGTTCGCTCCTACAATGAGCAGTTCTTC. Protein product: CASSRGGTSGVRSYNEQFF.